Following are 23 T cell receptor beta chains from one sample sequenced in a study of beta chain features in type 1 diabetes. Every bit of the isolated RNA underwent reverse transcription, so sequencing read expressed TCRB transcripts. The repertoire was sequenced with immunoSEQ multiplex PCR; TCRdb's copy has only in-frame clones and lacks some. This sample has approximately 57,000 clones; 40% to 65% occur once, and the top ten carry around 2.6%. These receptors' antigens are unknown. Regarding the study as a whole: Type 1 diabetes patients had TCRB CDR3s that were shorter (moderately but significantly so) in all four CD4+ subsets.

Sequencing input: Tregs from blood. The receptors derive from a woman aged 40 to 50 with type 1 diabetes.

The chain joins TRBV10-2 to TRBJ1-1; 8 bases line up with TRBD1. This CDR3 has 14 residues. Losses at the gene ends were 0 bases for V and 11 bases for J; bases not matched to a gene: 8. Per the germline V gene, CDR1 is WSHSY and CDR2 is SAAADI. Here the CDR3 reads CASSESGQVSKAFF. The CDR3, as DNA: TGCGCCAGCAGTGAGTCGGGACAGGTGAGCAAGGCTTTCTTT.

CDR3 nucleotides: TGTGCCAGCAGCCAAGGAAGGGGTGAGGTTGGCTACACCTTC. Translated, it gives CASSQGRGEVGYTF. The chain has TRBV4-2 and TRBJ1-2; perhaps TRBD1 as D (5 bases). This CDR3 region has 14 residues. CDR1 is LGHNA and CDR2 is YNFKEQ in the germline V gene. V dropped 1 base and J dropped 7 bases, with 13 bases sitting between them.

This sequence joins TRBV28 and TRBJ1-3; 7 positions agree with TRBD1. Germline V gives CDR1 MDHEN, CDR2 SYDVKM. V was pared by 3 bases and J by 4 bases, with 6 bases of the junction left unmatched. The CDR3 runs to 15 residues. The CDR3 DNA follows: TGTGCCAGCAGTTTTACAGGGGTTTCAGGAAACACCATATATTTT. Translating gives CASSFTGVSGNTIYF.

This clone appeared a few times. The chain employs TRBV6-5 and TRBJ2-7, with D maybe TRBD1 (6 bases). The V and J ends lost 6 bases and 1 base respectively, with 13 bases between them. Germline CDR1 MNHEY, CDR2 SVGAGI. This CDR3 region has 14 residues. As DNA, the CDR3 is TGTGCCAGCAGCCCGGACAGACGATCCTACGAGCAGTACTTC. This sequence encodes CASSPDRRSYEQYF.

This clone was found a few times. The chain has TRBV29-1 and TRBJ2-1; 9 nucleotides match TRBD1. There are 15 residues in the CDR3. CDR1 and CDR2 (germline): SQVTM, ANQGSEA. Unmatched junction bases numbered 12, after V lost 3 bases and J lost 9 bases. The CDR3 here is CSVDVGTGFLIEQFF. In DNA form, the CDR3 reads TGCAGCGTTGATGTCGGGACAGGGTTCCTCATTGAGCAGTTCTTC.

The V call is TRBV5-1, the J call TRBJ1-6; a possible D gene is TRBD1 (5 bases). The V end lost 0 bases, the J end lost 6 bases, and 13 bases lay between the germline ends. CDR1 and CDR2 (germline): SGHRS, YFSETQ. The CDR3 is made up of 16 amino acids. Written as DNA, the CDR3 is TGCGCCAGCAGCTTGGTAGGGGATAGTCGTAATTCACCCCTCCACTTT. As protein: CASSLVGDSRNSPLHF.

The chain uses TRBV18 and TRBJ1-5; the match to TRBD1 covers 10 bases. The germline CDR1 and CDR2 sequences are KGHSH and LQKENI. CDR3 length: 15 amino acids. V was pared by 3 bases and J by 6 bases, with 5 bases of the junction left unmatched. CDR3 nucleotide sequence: TGTGCCAGCTCACCTGCGACAGGGGGCCTTCAGCCCCAGCATTTT. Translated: CASSPATGGLQPQHF.

CDR3 amino acids: CASSSGVHQETQYF. In DNA form, the CDR3 reads TGTGCCAGCAGCTCCGGGGTACACCAAGAGACCCAGTACTTC. This chain uses TRBV7-2 with TRBJ2-5, with a tentative D call TRBD2 (5 bases). V was clipped by 4 bases and J by 0 bases, with 9 bases between them. The germline CDR1 and CDR2 sequences are SGHTA and FQGNSA. This CDR3 has 14 amino acids.

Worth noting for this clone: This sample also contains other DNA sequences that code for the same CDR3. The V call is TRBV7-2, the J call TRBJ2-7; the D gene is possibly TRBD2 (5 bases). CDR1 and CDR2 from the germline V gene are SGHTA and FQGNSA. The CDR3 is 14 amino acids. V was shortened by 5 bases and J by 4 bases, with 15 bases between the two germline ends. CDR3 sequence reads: CASSQPRGPYEQYF. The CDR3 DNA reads TGTGCCAGCAGCCAACCTCGCGGGCCGTACGAGCAGTACTTC.

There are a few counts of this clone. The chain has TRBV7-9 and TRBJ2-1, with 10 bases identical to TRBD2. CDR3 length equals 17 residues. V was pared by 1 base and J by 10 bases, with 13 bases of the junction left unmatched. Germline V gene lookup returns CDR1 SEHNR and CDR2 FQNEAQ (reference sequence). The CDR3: CASSLDRTSGLSEEQFF. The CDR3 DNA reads TGTGCCAGCAGCTTAGACCGGACTAGCGGTTTGTCAGAGGAGCAGTTCTTC.

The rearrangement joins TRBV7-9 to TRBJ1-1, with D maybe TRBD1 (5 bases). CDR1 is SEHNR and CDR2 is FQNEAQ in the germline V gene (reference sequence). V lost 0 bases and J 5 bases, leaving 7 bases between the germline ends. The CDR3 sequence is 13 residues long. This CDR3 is CASSLASGTEAFF. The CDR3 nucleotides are TGTGCCAGCAGCTTAGCGTCAGGGACTGAAGCTTTCTTT.

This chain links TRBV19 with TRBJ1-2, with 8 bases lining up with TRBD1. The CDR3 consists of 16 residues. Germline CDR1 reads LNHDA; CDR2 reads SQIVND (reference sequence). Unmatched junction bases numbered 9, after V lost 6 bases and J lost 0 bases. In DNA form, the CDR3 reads TGTGCCAGTAGCCGGGGACAGGACCGGTCTAACTATGGCTACACCTTC. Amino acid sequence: CASSRGQDRSNYGYTF.

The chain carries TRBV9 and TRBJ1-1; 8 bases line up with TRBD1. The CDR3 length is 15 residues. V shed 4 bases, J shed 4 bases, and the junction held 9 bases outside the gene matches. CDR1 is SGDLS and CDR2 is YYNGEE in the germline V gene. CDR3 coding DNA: TGTGCCAGCAGCCCACGGACAGGGCGAGGCACTGAAGCTTTCTTT. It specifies CASSPRTGRGTEAFF.

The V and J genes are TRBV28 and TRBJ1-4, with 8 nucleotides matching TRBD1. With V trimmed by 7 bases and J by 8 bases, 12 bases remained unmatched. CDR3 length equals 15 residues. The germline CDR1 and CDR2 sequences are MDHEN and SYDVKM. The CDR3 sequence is CASTPWTGREEKLFF. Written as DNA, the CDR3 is TGTGCCAGCACCCCCTGGACAGGGCGGGAGGAAAAACTGTTTTTT.

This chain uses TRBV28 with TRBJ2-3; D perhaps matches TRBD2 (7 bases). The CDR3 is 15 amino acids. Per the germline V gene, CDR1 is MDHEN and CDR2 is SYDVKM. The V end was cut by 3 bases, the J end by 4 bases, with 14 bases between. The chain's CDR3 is CASSFPGGLADTQYF. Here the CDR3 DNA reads TGTGCCAGCAGTTTTCCGGGGGGCCTCGCAGATACGCAGTATTTT.

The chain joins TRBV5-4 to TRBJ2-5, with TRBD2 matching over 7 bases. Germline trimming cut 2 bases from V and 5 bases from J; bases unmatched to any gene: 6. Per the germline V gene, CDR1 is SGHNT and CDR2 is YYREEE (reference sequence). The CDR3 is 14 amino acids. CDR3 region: CASSLGGGGETQYF. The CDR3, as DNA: TGTGCCAGCAGCTTAGGCGGGGGAGGGGAGACCCAGTACTTC.

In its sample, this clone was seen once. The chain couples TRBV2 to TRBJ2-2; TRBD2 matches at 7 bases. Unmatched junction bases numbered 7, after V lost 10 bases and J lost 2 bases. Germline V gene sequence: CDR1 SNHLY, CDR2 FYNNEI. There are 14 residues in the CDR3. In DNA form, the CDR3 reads TGTGCCATCCCTCTAGCGGCTAACACCGGGGAGCTGTTTTTT. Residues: CAIPLAANTGELFF.

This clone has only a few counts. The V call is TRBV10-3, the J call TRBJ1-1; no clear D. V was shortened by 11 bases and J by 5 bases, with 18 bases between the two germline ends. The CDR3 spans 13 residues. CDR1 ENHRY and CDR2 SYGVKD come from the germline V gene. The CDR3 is CASHRELETEAFF. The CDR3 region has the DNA TGTGCCTCTCACCGGGAGCTGGAGACTGAAGCTTTCTTT.

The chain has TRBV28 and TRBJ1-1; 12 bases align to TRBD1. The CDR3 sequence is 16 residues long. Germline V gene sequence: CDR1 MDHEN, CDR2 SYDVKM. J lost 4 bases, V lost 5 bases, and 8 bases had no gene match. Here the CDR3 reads CASSERDRGRTTEAFF. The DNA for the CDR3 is TGTGCCAGCAGTGAAAGGGACAGGGGGCGGACCACTGAAGCTTTCTTT.

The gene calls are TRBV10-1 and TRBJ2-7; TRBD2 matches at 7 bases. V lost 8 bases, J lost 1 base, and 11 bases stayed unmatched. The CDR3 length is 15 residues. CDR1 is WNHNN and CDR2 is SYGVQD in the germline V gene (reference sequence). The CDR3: CASSPGGNDSYEQYF. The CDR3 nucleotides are TGCGCCAGCTCTCCGGGGGGTAATGATTCCTACGAGCAGTACTTC.

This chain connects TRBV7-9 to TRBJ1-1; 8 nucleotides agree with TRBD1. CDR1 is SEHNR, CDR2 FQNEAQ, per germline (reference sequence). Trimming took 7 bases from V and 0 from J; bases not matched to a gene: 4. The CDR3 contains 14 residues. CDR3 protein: CASMGQAMNTEAFF. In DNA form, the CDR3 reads TGTGCCAGCATGGGACAGGCGATGAACACTGAAGCTTTCTTT.

The CDR3 DNA sequence: TGTGCCAGCGAGCCCTCTGGGGCCAACGTCCTGACTTTC. This encodes CASEPSGANVLTF. The chain couples TRBV6-1 to TRBJ2-6; D unresolved. The V end was cut by 8 bases, the J end by 0 bases, with 5 bases between. This CDR3 has 13 amino acids. Germline V lookup: CDR1 MNHNS, CDR2 SASEGT.

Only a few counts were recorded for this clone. The chain's CDR3 is CASGGPGLSGNTIYF. CDR3 nucleotide sequence: TGTGCCAGCGGAGGGCCCGGCCTCTCTGGAAACACCATATATTTT. J is TRBJ1-3 and V is TRBV2; no reliable D call. CDR1 and CDR2 (germline): SNHLY, FYNNEI. The CDR3 extends over 15 amino acids. The V end was cut by 8 bases, the J end by 0 bases, with 14 bases between.